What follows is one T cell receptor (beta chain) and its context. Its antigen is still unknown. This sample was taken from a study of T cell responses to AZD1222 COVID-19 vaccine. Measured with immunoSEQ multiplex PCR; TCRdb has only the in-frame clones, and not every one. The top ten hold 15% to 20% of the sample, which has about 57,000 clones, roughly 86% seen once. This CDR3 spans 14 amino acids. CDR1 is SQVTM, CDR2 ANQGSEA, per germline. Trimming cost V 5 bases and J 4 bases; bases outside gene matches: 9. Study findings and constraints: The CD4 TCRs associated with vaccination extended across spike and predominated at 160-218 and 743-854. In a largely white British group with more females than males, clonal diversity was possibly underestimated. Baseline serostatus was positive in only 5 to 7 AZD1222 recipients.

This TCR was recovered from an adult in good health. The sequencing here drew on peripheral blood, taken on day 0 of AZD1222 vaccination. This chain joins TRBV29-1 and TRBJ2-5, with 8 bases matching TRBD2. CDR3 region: CSVTWGLGGETQYF. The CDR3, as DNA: TGCAGCGTTACATGGGGACTAGGGGGAGAGACCCAGTACTTC.